This T cell receptor (beta chain) was found in a study of brain T cells in children with intractable seizures (dated by TCRdb to about 2021). For the study in its entirety: Resected brain tissue from 53 pediatric epilepsy surgery cases was initially screened for immune gene transcripts with a NanoString immunology panel. Among the approximately twelve selected surgery cases, pre-surgery blood was additionally sequenced for eight, leaving four cases with brain tissue only. Study-wide conclusions, independent of this receptor: Sequencing depth differed between pre- and post-surgery blood, so clones missing from the pre-surgery sample may reflect undersampling. The patients' HCMV serostatus was not known, and viral specificity was inferred solely from CDR3 sequence similarity.

The CDR3 starts with the cysteine, ends with the phenylalanine, and has 14 residues. Only the CDR3 part of the read is kept: 42 bases, read in frame from the first base. Between the V and J ends, shortened by 1 base and 9 bases respectively, the junction contains 13 bases. CDR1 and CDR2, looked up from the germline V gene (reference sequence), are SEHNR and FQNEAQ. This clone was seen only a few times. The antigen it binds to is not known. Base quality data are lacking; no much larger clone is found one base away. The immunoSEQ assay was applied to genomic DNA to generate the TCR beta chain sequences. As for the original processing: CDR3 sequences not starting with the conserved framework cysteine at position 104 were manually removed. To get clonality, the normalized Shannon's Diversity Index was subtracted from one, giving values from 0 (maximal diversity) to 1 (oligoclonal). Chi-squared comparison-of-proportions tests assessed whether the same CDR3 differed in frequency between samples, such as brain versus blood. Public clonotypes were found by searching immuneACCESS, and the VDJdb browser was used to assess similarity to known antiviral clonotypes. The table comes from immuneACCESS by way of TCRdb, which keeps in-frame sequences with V and J called. Part of the clones is missing from these tables; in studies checked, under half for an unresolved V gene and the rest for unknown reasons. D and trimming were read from the DNA, whereas the V and J calls and clone size are those reported in that table. This sample is represented by a few hundred thousand clones; over 85% of them were singletons. 4.5% to 7% of the sample rests with the top ten.

Per the publication, the time point label means: blood from clinic visit 5 months post-surgery; TSC patient then seizure free. The surgery cases showing the highest brain T cell transcript signatures were chosen for TCR beta chain sequencing of brain tissue and, when available, of blood. Before surgery, the patients had been given at least one anti-epileptic drug. TCR-sequenced patients were children with drug-resistant epilepsy due to tuberous sclerosis complex, focal cortical dysplasia, Rasmussen encephalitis or hemimegalencephaly. The Monarch genomic DNA purification kit was used to extract bulk genomic DNA from unsorted brain tissue and from whole blood.

This specimen was peripheral blood, taken about 5 months after surgery. Recombination connected TRBV7-9 to TRBJ2-1; matching of 6 bases hints at TRBD1 as the D gene. The TCR was taken from a boy in the first two years of life with tuberous sclerosis and intractable seizures. The nucleotide sequence reads as follows: TGTGCCAGCAGCTTAGGGGTCAGGGGAGCTGAGCAGTTCTTC. Translated, this gives CASSLGVRGAEQFF.